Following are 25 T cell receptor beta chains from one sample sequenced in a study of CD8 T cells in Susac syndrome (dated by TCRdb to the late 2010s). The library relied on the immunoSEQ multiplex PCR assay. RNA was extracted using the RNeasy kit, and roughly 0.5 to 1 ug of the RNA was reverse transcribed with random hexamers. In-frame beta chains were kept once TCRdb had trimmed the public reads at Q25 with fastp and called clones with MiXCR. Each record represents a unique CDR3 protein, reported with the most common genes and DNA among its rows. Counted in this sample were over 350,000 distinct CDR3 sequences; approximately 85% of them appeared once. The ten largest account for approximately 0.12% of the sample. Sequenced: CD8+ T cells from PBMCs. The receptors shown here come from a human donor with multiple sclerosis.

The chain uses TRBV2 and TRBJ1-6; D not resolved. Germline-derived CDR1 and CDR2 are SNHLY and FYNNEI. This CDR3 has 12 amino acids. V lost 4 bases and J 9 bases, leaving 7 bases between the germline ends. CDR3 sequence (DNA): TGTGCCAGCAGTGCAGGTTTTTCACCCCTCCACTTT. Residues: CASSAGFSPLHF.

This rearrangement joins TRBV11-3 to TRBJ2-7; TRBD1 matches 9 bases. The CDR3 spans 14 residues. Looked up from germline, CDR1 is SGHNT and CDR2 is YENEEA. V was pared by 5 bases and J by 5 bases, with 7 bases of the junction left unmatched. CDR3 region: CASSLRDREHEQYF. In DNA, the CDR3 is TGTGCCAGCAGCCTCCGGGACAGGGAACACGAGCAGTACTTC.

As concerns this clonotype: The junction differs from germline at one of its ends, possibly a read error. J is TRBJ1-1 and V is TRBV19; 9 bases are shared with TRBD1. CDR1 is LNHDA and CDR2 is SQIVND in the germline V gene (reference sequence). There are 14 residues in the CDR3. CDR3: CATVSWDRETEVFF. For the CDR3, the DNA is TGTGCCACCGTGAGCTGGGACAGGGAAACTGAAGTTTTCTTT. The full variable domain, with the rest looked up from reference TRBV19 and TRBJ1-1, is DGGITQSPKYLFRKEGQNVTLSCEQNLNHDAMYWYRQDPGQGLRLIYYSQIVNDFQKGDIAEGYSVSREKKESFPLTVTSAQKNPTAFYLCATVSWDRETEVFFGQGTRLTVV.

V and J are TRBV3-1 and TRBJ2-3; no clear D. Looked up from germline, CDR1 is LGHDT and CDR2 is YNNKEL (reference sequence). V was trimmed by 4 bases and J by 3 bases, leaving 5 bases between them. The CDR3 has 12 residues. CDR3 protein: CASSPKTDTQYF. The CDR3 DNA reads TGTGCCAGCAGCCCCAAGACAGATACGCAGTATTTT.

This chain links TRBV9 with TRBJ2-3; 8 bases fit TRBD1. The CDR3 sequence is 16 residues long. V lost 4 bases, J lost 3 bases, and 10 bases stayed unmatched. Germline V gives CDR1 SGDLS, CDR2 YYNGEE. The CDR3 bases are TGTGCCAGCAGCCCCTCGACAGGGGCGTTGACAGATACGCAGTATTTT. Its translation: CASSPSTGALTDTQYF.

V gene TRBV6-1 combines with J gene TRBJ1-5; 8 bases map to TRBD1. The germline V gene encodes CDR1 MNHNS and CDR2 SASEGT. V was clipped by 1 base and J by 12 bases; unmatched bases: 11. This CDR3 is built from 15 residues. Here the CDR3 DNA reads TGTGCCAGCAGTGAAGAGGAGACAGGGGCTTACCGCCAGCATTTT. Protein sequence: CASSEEETGAYRQHF.

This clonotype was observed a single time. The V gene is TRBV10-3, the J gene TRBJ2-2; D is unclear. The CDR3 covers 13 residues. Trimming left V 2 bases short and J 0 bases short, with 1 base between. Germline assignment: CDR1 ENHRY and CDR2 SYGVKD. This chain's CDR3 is CAISEPNTGELFF. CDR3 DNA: TGTGCCATCAGTGAGCCGAACACCGGGGAGCTGTTTTTT.

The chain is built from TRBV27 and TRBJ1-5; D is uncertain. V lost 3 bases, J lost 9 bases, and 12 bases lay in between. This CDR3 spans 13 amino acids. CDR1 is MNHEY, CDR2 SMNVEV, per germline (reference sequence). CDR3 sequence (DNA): TGTGCCAGCAGTTTCGACTTGATTGGGCCCCAGCATTTT. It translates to CASSFDLIGPQHF.

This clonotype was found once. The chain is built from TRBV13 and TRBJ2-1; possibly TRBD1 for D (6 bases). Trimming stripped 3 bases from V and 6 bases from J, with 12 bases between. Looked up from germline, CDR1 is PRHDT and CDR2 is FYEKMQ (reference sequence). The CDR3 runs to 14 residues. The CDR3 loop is CASSFGGYGNEQFF. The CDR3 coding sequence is TGTGCCAGCAGCTTTGGGGGCTACGGCAATGAGCAGTTCTTC.

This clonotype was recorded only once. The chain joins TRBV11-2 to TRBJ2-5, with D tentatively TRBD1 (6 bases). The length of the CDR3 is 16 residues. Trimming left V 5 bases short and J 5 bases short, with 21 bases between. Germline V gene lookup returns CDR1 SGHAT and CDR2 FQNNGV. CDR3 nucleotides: TGTGCCAGCAGCCCAAAAGTGGGTGCAGGGGTGGAGACCCAGTACTTC. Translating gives CASSPKVGAGVETQYF.

This CDR3 reads CASSPSGYYEQYF. The CDR3 region has the DNA TGTGCCAGCAGCCCTAGCGGCTACTACGAGCAGTACTTC. The gene calls are TRBV11-1 and TRBJ2-7, with 7 bases aligning to TRBD2. The CDR3 contains 13 residues. The V gene's germline CDR1 is SGHAT and CDR2 FQDESV (reference sequence). J gave up 3 bases and V 5 bases, and 4 bases lay outside the gene matches.

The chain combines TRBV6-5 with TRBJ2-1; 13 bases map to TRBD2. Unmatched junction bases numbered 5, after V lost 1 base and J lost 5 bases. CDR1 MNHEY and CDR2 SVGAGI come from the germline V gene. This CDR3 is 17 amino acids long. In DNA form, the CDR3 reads TGTGCCAGCAGTTACTGGGGGACTAGCGGGAAGCACAATGAGCAGTTCTTC. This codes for CASSYWGTSGKHNEQFF.

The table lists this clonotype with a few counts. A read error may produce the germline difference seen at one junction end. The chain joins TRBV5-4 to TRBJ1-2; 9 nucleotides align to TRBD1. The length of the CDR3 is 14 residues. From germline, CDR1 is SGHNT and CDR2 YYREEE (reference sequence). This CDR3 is CASSDPGQGSGYTF. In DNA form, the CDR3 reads TGTGCCAGCAGCGATCCGGGACAGGGATCTGGCTACACCTTT.

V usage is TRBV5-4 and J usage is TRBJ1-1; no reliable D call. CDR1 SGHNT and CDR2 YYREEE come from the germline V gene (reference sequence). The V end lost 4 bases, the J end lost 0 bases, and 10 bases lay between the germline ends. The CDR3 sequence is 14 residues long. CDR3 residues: CASSDALLNTEAFF. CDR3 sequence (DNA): TGTGCCAGCAGCGACGCGCTGTTGAACACTGAAGCTTTCTTT.

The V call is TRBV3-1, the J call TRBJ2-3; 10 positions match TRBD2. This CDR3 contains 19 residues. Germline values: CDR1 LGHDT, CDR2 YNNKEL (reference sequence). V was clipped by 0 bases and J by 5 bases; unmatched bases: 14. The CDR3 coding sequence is TGTGCCAGCAGCCAAGATTACTCTGCCCTAGCGGGAGAGGGAGATACGCAGTATTTT. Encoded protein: CASSQDYSALAGEGDTQYF.

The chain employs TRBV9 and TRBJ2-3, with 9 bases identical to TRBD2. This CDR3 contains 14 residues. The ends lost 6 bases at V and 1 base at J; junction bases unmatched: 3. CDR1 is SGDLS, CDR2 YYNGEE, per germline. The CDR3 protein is CASIRLAGTDTQYF. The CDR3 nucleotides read TGTGCCAGCATCAGACTAGCGGGCACAGATACGCAGTATTTT.

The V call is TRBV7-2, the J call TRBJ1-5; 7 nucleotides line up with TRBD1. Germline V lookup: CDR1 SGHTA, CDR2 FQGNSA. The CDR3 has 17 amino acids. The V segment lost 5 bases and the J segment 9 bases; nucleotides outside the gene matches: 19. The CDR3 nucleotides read TGTGCCAGCAGCCTAAAAATCCGACAGGGTCTTGTGGGGCCCCAGCATTTT. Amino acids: CASSLKIRQGLVGPQHF. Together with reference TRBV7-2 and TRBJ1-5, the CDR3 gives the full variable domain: GAGVSQSPSNKVTEKGKDVELRCDPISGHTALYWYRQSLGQGLEFLIYFQGNSAPDKSGLPSDRFSAERTGGSVSTLTIQRTQQEDSAVYLCASSLKIRQGLVGPQHFGDGTRLSIL.

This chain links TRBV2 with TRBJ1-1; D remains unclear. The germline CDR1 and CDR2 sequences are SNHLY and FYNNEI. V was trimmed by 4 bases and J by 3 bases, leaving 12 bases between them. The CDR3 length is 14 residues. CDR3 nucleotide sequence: TGTGCCAGCAGTGCCTATGGGGAGGACACTGAAGCTTTCTTT. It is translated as CASSAYGEDTEAFF.

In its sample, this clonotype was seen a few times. CDR3 nucleotide sequence: TGTGCCAGCAGCCCGCTAGGGACAGCCCAAGAGACCCAGTACTTC. It codes for CASSPLGTAQETQYF. V is TRBV11-2 and J is TRBJ2-5; 7 nucleotides align to TRBD1. The CDR3 length is 15 residues. Per the germline V gene, CDR1 is SGHAT and CDR2 is FQNNGV. The V and J ends lost 5 bases and 1 base, in that order; junction bases with no gene match: 7.

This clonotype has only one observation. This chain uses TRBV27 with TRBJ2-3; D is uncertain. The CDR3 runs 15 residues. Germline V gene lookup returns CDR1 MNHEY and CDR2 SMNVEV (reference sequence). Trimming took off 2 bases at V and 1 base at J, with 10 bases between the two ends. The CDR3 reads CASSLNLVGTDTQYF. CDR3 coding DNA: TGTGCCAGCAGTTTAAATCTAGTGGGCACAGATACGCAGTATTTT.

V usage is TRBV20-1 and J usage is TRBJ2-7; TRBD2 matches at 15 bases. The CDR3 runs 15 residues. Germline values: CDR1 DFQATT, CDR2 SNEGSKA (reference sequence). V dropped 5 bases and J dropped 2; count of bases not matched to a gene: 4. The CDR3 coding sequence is TGCAGTGCTCGGGGGACTAGCGGGAGGACCTACGAGCAGTACTTC. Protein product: CSARGTSGRTYEQYF.

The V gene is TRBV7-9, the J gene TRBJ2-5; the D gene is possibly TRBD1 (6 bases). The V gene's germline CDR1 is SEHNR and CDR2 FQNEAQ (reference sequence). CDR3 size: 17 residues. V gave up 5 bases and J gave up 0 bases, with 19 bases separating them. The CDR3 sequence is CASSPQGSFSYQETQYF. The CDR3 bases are TGTGCCAGCAGCCCCCAGGGGTCTTTTTCGTACCAAGAGACCCAGTACTTC.

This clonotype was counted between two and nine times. The chain's CDR3 is CASKGGLHEQYF. CDR3 coding DNA: TGTGCCAGCAAAGGGGGGCTCCACGAGCAGTACTTC. The rearrangement uses TRBV25-1 and TRBJ2-7; D may be TRBD1 or TRBD2 (6 bases each). CDR3 length: 12 residues. Germline V gene lookup returns CDR1 MGHDK and CDR2 SYGVNS. Deletions cut 7 bases from V and 5 bases from J, with 12 bases between.

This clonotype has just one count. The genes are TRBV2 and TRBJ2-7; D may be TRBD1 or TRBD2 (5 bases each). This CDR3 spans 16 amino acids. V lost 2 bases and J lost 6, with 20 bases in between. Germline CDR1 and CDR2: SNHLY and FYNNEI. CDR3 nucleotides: TGTGCCAGCAGTGAAATCACCGGGACCCCTCGGGTCGAGCAGTACTTC. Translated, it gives CASSEITGTPRVEQYF. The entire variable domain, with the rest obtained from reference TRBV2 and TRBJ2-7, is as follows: EPEVTQTPSHQVTQMGQEVILRCVPISNHLYFYWYRQILGQKVEFLVSFYNNEISEKSEIFDDQFSVERPDGSNFTLKIRSTKLEDSAMYFCASSEITGTPRVEQYFGPGTRLTVT.

The CDR3 reads CASSQESGGSTEAFF. As DNA, the CDR3 is TGCGCCAGCAGCCAAGAGAGTGGGGGGAGCACTGAAGCTTTCTTT. The rearrangement uses TRBV4-1 and TRBJ1-1; D possibly corresponds to TRBD1 (5 bases). Germline CDR1 reads MGHRA; CDR2 reads YSYEKL. Deletions cut 0 bases from V and 4 bases from J, with 12 bases between. The CDR3 is 15 amino acids.